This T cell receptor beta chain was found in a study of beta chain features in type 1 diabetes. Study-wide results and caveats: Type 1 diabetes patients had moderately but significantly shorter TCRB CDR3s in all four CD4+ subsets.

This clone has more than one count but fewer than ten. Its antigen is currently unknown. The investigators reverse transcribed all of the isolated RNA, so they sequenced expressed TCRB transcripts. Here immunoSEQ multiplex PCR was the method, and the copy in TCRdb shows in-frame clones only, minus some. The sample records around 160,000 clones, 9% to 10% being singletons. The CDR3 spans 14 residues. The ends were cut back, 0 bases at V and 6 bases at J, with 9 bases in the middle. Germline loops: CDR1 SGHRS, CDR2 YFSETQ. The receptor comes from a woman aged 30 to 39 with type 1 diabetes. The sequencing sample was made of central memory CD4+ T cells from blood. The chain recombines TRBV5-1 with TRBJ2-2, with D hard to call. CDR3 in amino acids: CASSLETVAGELFF. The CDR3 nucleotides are TGCGCCAGCAGCTTGGAAACAGTGGCCGGGGAGCTGTTTTTT.